The present entry profiles one T cell receptor beta chain with its context. The antigen remains undetermined. These data are taken from a study of blood T cells in healthy people across ages. Findings of the study overall: The long-lived group displayed more naive CD4+ cells, plus higher diversity, than the aged donors did. The fall in TCR beta diversity per million T cells was roughly linear with age.

V dropped 8 bases and J dropped 1 base, with 12 bases sitting between them. CDR1 SGHTA and CDR2 FQGNSA come from the germline V gene. The CDR3 consists of 13 residues. Donors ranged from roughly 6 to 95 years old and were healthy Caucasians in Russia. A second PCR, run for about 7 to 11 cycles, used a sample-barcoded 5' primer plus a J-beta primer mix. The template-switch adaptor, which had 12 random nucleotides, put a tag on each cDNA molecule. TCRdb analysed the 5' RACE reads with MiXCR anew, one entry per CDR3 protein. Here the sample spans roughly 2 million distinct CDR3 sequences, about 50% being singletons.

Sequences were obtained from blood. The chain is built from TRBV7-2 and TRBJ2-7, with TRBD2 as a possible D gene (5 bases). The source is a woman aged 40 to 50 in good health. DNA of the CDR3: TGTGCCAGCCACCGGGCGGGTTCCTACGAGCAGTACTTC. Encoded protein: CASHRAGSYEQYF.